These 3 T cell receptor beta chains were sequenced from one sample in a study of beta chain features in type 1 diabetes. Regarding the study as a whole: In all four CD4+ subsets, TCRB CDR3 length was significantly, moderately reduced in type 1 diabetes.

No antigen is known for these receptors. As every portion of the isolated RNA was reverse transcribed, the sequencing read expressed TCRB transcripts. The protocol was immunoSEQ multiplex PCR, while the TCRdb copy is restricted to in-frame clones and leaves out a portion. Found here are about 240,000 clones, approximately 15% of them singletons; the top ten hold approximately 0.018%. The sample taken for sequencing was naive CD4+ T cells from blood. Source of these receptors: a man aged 25-45 years with type 1 diabetes.

The V and J genes are TRBV9 and TRBJ1-2; tentatively, D is TRBD1 (6 bases). The CDR3 loop spans 18 amino acids. Per the germline V gene, CDR1 is SGDLS and CDR2 is YYNGEE. V was cut by 0 bases and J by 0 bases, with 18 bases left in between. The CDR3 loop is CASSVATPGSGANYGYTF. The CDR3 bases are TGTGCCAGCAGCGTAGCTACCCCAGGATCAGGGGCTAACTATGGCTACACCTTC.

V gene TRBV9 combines with J gene TRBJ2-3; TRBD2 matches at 11 bases. CDR1 is SGDLS, CDR2 YYNGEE, per germline. The CDR3 has 16 residues. The trim removed 0 bases at V and 2 bases at J, leaving 2 bases unmatched. CDR3 region: CASSVGTSGYTDTQYF. The CDR3, as DNA: TGTGCCAGCAGCGTAGGGACTAGCGGGTACACAGATACGCAGTATTTT.

This clone was seen a handful of times. V is TRBV18 and J is TRBJ2-7; D perhaps matches TRBD1 (6 bases). The germline gives CDR1 KGHSH, CDR2 LQKENI. Between the trimmed V and J ends, which lost 6 bases and 2 bases, there was a span of 11 bases. This CDR3 is built from 13 residues. CDR3 nucleotide sequence: TGTGCCAGCTCGCGGACAGAGACCTACGAGCAGTACTTC. Residues: CASSRTETYEQYF.